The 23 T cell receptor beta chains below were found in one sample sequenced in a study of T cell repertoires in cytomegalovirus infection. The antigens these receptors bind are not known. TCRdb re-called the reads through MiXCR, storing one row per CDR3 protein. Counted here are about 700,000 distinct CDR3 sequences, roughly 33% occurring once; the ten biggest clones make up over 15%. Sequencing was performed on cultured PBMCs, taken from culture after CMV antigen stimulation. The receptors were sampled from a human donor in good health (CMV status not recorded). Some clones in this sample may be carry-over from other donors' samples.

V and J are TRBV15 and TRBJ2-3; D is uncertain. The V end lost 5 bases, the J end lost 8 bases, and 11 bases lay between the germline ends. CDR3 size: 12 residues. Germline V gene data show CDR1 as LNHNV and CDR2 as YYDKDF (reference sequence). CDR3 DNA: TGTGCCACCAGCGTGGCTTCAGGTACGCAGTATTTT. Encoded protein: CATSVASGTQYF.

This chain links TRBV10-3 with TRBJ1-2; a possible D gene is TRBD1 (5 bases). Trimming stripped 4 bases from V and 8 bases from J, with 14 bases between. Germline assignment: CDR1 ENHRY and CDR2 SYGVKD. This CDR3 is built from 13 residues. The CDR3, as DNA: TGTGCCATCAGTGGACGTGGTCGGGGCGGCTACACCTTC. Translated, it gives CAISGRGRGGYTF.

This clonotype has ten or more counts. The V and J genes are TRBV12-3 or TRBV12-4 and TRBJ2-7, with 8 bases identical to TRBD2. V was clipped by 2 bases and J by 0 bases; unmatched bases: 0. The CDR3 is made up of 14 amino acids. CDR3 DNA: TGTGCCAGCAGTTTAACTAGCGGCTCCTACGAGCAGTACTTC. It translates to CASSLTSGSYEQYF.

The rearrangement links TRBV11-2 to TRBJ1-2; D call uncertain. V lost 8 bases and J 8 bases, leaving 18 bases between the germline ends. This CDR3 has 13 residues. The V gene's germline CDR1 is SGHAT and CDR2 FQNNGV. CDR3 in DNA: TGTGCCAGCGGGTCCTCTGAGGCTATAGGCTACACCTTC. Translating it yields CASGSSEAIGYTF.

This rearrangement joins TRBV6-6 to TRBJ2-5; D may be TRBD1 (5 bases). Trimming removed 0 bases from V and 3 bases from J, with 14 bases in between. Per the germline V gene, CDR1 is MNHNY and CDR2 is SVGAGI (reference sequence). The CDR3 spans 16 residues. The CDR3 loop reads CASSYSIYETEETQYF. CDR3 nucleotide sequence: TGTGCCAGCAGTTACTCGATTTATGAGACAGAAGAGACCCAGTACTTC.

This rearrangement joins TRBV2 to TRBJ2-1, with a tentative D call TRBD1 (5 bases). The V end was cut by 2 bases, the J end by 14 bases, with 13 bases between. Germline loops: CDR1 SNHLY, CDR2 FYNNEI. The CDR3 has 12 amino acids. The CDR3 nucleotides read TGTGCCAGCAGTGAACGCGCAGGGCAAAAGTTCTTC. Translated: CASSERAGQKFF.

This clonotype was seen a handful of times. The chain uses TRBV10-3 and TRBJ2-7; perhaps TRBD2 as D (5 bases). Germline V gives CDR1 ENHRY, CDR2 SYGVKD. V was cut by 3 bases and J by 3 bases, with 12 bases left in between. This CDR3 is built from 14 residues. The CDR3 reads CAISEGGSDYEQYF. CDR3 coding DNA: TGTGCCATCAGTGAAGGAGGTTCTGACTACGAGCAGTACTTC.

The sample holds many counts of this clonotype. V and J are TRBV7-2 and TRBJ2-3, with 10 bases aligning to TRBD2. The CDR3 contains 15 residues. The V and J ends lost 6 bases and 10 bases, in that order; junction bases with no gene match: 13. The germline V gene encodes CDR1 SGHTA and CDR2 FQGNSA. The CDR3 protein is CASRFSGGPRGAQYF. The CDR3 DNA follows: TGTGCCAGCAGATTTAGCGGGGGGCCCCGGGGAGCGCAGTATTTT.

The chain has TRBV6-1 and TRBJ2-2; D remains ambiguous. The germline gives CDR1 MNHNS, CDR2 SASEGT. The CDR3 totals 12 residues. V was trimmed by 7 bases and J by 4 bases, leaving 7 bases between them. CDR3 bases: TGTGCCAGCACTGGCCTCACCGGGGAGCTGTTTTTT. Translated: CASTGLTGELFF.

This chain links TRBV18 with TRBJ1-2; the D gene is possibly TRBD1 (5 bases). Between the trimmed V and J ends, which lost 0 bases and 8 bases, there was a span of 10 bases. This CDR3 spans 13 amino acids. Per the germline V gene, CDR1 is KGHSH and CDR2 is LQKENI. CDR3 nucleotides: TGTGCCAGCTCACCACCGGGACCGGGGGGCTACACCTTC. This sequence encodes CASSPPGPGGYTF.

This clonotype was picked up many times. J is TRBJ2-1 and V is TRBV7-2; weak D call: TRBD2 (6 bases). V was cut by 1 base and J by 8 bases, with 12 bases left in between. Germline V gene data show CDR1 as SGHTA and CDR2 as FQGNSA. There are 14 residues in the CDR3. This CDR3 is CASSLGLTSDEQFF. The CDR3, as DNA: TGTGCCAGCAGCTTAGGGTTGACTAGTGATGAGCAGTTCTTC.

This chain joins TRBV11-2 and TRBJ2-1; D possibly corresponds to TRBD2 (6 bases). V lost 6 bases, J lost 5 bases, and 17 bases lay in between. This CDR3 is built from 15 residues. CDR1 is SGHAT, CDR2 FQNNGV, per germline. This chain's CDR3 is CASSTHGGGNNEQFF. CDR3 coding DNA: TGTGCCAGCAGTACCCACGGGGGTGGTAACAATGAGCAGTTCTTC.

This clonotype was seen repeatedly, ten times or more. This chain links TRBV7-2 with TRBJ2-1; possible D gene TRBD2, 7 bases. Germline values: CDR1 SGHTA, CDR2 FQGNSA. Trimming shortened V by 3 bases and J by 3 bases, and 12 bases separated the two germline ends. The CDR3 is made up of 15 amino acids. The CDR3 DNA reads TGTGCCAGCAGCTTGCGGGGAGGGGGCTACAATGAGCAGTTCTTC. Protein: CASSLRGGGYNEQFF.

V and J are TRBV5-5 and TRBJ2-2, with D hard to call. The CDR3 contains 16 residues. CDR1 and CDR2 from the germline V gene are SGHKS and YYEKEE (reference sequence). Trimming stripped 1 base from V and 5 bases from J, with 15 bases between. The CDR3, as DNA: TGTGCCAGCAGCTTGCGGCACCAGGCAGAGACCGGGGAGCTGTTTTTT. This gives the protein CASSLRHQAETGELFF.

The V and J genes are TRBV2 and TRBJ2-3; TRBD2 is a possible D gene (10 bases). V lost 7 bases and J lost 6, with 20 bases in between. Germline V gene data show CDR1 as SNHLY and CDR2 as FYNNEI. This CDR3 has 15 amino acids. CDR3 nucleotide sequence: TGTGCCAGCACCCCTACTAGCGGGACAGGGGATACGCAGTATTTT. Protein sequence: CASTPTSGTGDTQYF.

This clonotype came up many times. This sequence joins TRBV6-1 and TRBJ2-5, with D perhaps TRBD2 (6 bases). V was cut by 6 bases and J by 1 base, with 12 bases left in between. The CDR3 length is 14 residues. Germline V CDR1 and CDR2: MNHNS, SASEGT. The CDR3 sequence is CASSPVGGQETQYF. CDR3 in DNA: TGTGCCAGCAGCCCCGTCGGGGGCCAAGAGACCCAGTACTTC.

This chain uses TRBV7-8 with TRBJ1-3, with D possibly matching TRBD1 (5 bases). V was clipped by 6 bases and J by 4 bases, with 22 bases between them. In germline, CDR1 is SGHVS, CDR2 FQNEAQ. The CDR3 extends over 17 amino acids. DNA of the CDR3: TGTGCCAGCAGAGCCTGGGGCAGGGAGAGGCAAGGAAACACCATATATTTT. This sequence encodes CASRAWGRERQGNTIYF.

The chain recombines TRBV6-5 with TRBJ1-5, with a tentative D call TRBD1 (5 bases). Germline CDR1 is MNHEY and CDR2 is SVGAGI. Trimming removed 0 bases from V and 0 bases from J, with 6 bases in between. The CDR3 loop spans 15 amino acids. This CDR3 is CASSYSGGSNQPQHF. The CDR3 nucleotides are TGTGCCAGCAGTTACTCGGGGGGTAGCAATCAGCCCCAGCATTTT.

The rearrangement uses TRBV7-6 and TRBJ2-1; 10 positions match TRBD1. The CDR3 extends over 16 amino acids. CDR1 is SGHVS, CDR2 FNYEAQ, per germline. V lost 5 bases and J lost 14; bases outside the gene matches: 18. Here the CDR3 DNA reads TGTGCCAGCAGCGCCCCCGGGACAGGGGCGACGGGACCTAAGTTCTTC. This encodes CASSAPGTGATGPKFF.

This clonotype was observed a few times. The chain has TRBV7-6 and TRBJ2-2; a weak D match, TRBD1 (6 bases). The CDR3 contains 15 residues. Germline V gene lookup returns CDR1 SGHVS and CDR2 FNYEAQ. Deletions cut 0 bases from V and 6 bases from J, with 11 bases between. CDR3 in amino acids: CASSLAGAGSGELFF. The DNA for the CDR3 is TGTGCCAGCAGCTTAGCGGGGGCAGGGTCCGGGGAGCTGTTTTTT.

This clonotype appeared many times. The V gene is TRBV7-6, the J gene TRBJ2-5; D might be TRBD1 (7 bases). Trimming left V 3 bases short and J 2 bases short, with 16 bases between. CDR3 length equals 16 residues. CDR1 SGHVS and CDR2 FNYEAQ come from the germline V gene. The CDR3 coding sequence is TGTGCCAGCAGCTTCAGGGGGGCCCGTACACAAGAGACCCAGTACTTC. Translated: CASSFRGARTQETQYF.

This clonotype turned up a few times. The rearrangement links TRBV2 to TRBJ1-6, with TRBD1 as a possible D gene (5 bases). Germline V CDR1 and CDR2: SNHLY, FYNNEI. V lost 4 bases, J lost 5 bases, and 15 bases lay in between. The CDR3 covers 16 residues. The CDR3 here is CASSGTRKGDNSPLHF. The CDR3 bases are TGTGCCAGCAGTGGGACACGTAAAGGGGATAATTCACCCCTCCACTTT.

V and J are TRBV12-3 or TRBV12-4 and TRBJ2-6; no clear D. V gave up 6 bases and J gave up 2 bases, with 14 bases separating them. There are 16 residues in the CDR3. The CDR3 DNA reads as TGTGCCAGCAGGAAGGACCAAATCGCTGGGGCCAACGTCCTGACTTTC. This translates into CASRKDQIAGANVLTF.